This note documents a single TCR beta chain sequence. Its target is unknown. This entry comes from a study of CD4 T cells in relation to SARS-CoV-2 and coronaviruses. Overall study: TCR beta CDR3s were sequenced after approximately 11-day antigen culture of PBMCs. Convalescent patients had median age around 42 years, range about 21 to 72.

Sorted naive or memory CD4+ cells met CEF peptides for approximately ten days. CDR3 length: 13 amino acids. Germline V CDR1 and CDR2: MDHEN, SYDVKM. The ends were cut back, 3 bases at V and 2 bases at J, with 6 bases in the middle. TCRdb keeps only in-frame clones here, not all; method: immunoSEQ multiplex PCR. The data contain 35,000 to 45,000 clones, over 75% of them singletons. Points from the study as a whole: Crossreactive clones expanded significantly less to SARS-CoV-2 than monoreactive clones.

The gene calls are TRBV28 and TRBJ2-3; D tentatively fits TRBD1 or TRBD2 (5 bases each). Sequencing was carried out using memory CD4+ T cells from PBMCs, cultured in vitro. This clonotype was obtained from an adult with COVID-19. The CDR3 DNA reads TGTGCCAGCAGTTTCGGGACCACAGATACGCAGTATTTT. Translating it yields CASSFGTTDTQYF.